This entry features one T cell receptor (beta chain) sequence. The specificity of this receptor is unknown. No base quality values were provided; no much bigger clone lies one nucleotide off. This specimen's time point label, interpreted: baseline before first vaccination. The vaccinee samples were drawn from two UK trials, COV001 and COV002, one of which was a single-blind randomized controlled phase 2/3 trial testing AZD1222 (ChAdOx1 nCoV-19) in healthy adults. For TCRbeta chain sequencing, PBMC samples from trial participants were taken at day 0 and at day 28 after the second dose. There are 14 amino acids in the CDR3, from cysteine to phenylalanine inclusive. Just CDR3 DNA is preserved here, 42 bases in frame from base 1. Based on the germline V gene, the CDR1 and CDR2 sequences are KGHSH and LQKENI. The junction shows trimming of 1 base on V and 1 base on J, plus 7 bases between the germline ends.

This sample was taken from a study of T cell responses to AZD1222 COVID-19 vaccine (dated by TCRdb to the early 2020s). With regard to the full study: AZD1222 recipients whose second dose came at about 4 weeks and those whose second dose came at about 12 weeks were combined into one group, since spike-specific TCR depth and breadth did not differ between the two schedules. Trial participants were enrolled by age into 18-55, 56-69 and 70-plus year subgroups, with 148, 28 and 57 TCR-sequenced participants respectively. TCR sequencing was performed for about 250 trial participants, of whom some 200 were given two doses of AZD1222 and approximately 25 were given two doses of MenACWY control vaccine.

Study-wide findings and limitations: In the small 56-69-year group, the increase in depth fell short of significance, most likely because of low power. After two AZD1222 doses, both the breadth and the depth of spike-specific TCRs were significantly higher than at day 0 and than in MenACWY recipients. Because no samples from the day 14 peak response were available, repertoires could be characterized only after the peak T cell response. Nearly half of unique spike-specific TCRs reportedly recognized epitopes outside regions mutated in the B.1.351 and B.1.1.7 variants. Participants were mostly white British, with more females than males. The authors suggested clonal diversity may have been underestimated. Conclusions about previously exposed vaccinees are limited because only six or seven AZD1222 recipients were SARS-CoV-2 seropositive at baseline. Vaccine-associated CD4 TCRs spanned the whole spike protein, with dominant responses in regions 160-218 and 743-854.

The CDR3 regions of human TCRbeta chains were subjected to immunosequencing. The study's processing was this. TCRs in the repertoires were compared against a reference library of SARS-CoV-2-specific TCRs that had been generated with the MIRA antigen-specificity platform. Breadth meant the fraction of unique TCRs that were SARS-CoV-2-associated, whereas depth meant the fraction of total T cells that were SARS-CoV-2-associated. Using the MIRA data, each spike-specific TCR was assigned both to the spike region to which the TCR was reactive and to a CD4 or CD8 class. Log10-transformed breadth and depth values were compared by one-way ANOVA with Sidak's multiple comparisons tests. TCRdb limited this immuneACCESS table to in-frame rearrangements with V and J called. A share of clones is missing; checked studies link under half to unresolved V genes, and the rest is unexplained. V, J and clone size were drawn from that table, and D and trimming were deduced from the DNA. The sample profile shows some 120,000 clones; 93% of them were found once. The ten largest clones add up to about 0.91% of the sample.

Rearrangement joined TRBV18 to TRBJ1-2, with the D gene call left open. This TCR came from an adult in good health. The specimen comprised peripheral blood, sampled on day 0 of AZD1222 vaccination. The CDR3 region: CASSPRAGNYGYTF. The nucleotide sequence reads as follows: TGTGCCAGCTCACCACGGGCGGGTAACTATGGCTACACCTTC.